This is a list of T cell receptor beta chains from one sample in a study of blood T cell repertoires in COVID-19. Produced via immunoSEQ multiplex PCR; TCRdb's table is partial and in-frame only. The sample lists nearly 90,000 clones; roughly 88% were seen once. The specimen sequenced was peripheral blood. The receptor source for this set is a man older than 75 with acute or convalescent COVID-19. CDR3s include the opening cysteine and the closing phenylalanine or tryptophan. D genes are given only for firm matches. Size values are once, few and many counts, or a class for expanded clones, and some rows have none.

>.|TRBV20-1|once|10|TRBJ2-7
CSAPSAVQYF
TGCAGTGCTCCCAGCGCCGTGCAGTACTTC
>.|TRBV7-8|.|15|TRBJ1-1
CASSLAGGMNTEAFF
TGTGCCAGCAGCTTAGCGGGGGGAATGAACACTGAAGCTTTCTTT
>TRBD2|TRBV7-6|.|15|TRBJ2-2
CASSFASGNTGELFF
TGTGCCAGCAGCTTCGCTAGCGGAAACACCGGGGAGCTGTTTTTT
>.|TRBV28|once|15|TRBJ1-5
CASSPGTPSNQPQHF
TGTGCCAGCAGTCCCGGGACACCTAGCAATCAGCCCCAGCATTTT
>TRBD1|TRBV3-1/TRBV3-2|.|14|TRBJ2-7
CASSPGTVPYEQYF
TGTGCCAGCAGCCCCGGGACAGTCCCCTACGAGCAGTACTTC
>TRBD1|TRBV5-1|.|18|TRBJ1-2
CASSDDPFRQGGLYSYTF
TGCGCCAGCAGCGACGACCCCTTCCGGCAGGGGGGACTCTATAGCTACACCTTC
>TRBD1|TRBV19|.|17|TRBJ2-2
CASRTGQGVEGSGELFF
TGTGCCAGTAGGACGGGACAGGGGGTAGAAGGGTCCGGGGAGCTGTTTTTT
>.|TRBV11-1|.|15|TRBJ2-5
CASSLVGTPQETQYF
TGTGCCAGCAGCTTAGTGGGGACACCACAAGAGACCCAGTACTTC
>.|TRBV7-2|.|14|TRBJ1-5
CASRQGGAGQPQHF
TGTGCCAGCAGGCAAGGGGGGGCGGGGCAGCCCCAGCATTTT
>.|TRBV12-3/TRBV12-4|.|13|TRBJ2-7
CASSPGQFYEQYF
TGTGCCAGCAGCCCTGGACAGTTCTACGAGCAGTACTTC
>TRBD1|TRBV6-5|.|13|TRBJ1-2
CASSSQGDYGYTF
TGTGCCAGCAGTTCTCAGGGGGACTATGGCTACACCTTC
>TRBD2|TRBV9|.|18|TRBJ2-1
CASSALAGGPPSYNEQFF
TGTGCCAGCAGTGCACTAGCGGGGGGTCCCCCCTCCTACAATGAGCAGTTCTTC
>.|TRBV5-1|.|17|TRBJ1-3
CASSSSPGGPSGNTIYF
TGCGCCAGCAGCTCGTCTCCCGGAGGACCGTCTGGAAACACCATATATTTT
>.|TRBV25-1|.|12|TRBJ1-6
CASSEYEGGLHF
TGTGCCAGCAGTGAATATGAGGGAGGGCTCCACTTT
>TRBD2|TRBV6-2/TRBV6-3|.|18|TRBJ2-1
CASSPRAPAGGPYNEQFF
TGTGCCAGCAGTCCCCGAGCCCCGGCGGGAGGGCCCTACAATGAGCAGTTCTTC
>TRBD1|TRBV7-9|.|15|TRBJ2-2
CASIRDRGFAGELFF
TGTGCCAGCATCCGGGACAGGGGTTTTGCCGGGGAGCTGTTTTTT
>.|TRBV7-2|.|14|TRBJ1-1
CASSLAGGNTEAFF
TGTGCCAGCAGCTTGGCGGGGGGGAACACTGAAGCTTTCTTT
>.|TRBV6-5|.|15|TRBJ2-7
CASRPGQMGPYEQYF
TGTGCCAGCAGACCAGGACAGATGGGACCCTACGAGCAGTACTTC
>.|TRBV7-6|.|13|TRBJ2-1
CASRSGVYNEQFF
TGTGCCAGCCGGTCCGGTGTCTACAATGAGCAGTTCTTC
>TRBD2|TRBV7-6|.|16|TRBJ2-5
CASSLVSGGARETQYF
TGTGCCAGCAGCTTAGTGAGCGGGGGGGCCCGAGAGACCCAGTACTTC
>TRBD1|TRBV14|.|15|TRBJ1-2
CASSPGQGAWIGYTF
TGTGCCAGCAGCCCTGGACAGGGGGCGTGGATCGGCTACACCTTC
>.|TRBV10-1|.|15|TRBJ2-2
CASSGNSGPTGELFF
TGCGCCAGCAGCGGGAACAGCGGGCCCACCGGGGAGCTGTTTTTT
>.|TRBV20-1|.|11|TRBJ1-1
CSAEIRAEAFF
TGCAGTGCCGAAATTCGGGCTGAAGCTTTCTTT
>.|TRBV14|.|16|TRBJ1-2
CASSLRTVGKNYGYTF
TGTGCCAGCAGCCTCAGGACAGTTGGGAAGAACTATGGCTACACCTTC
>TRBD1|TRBV7-2|.|15|TRBJ1-2
CASSLRWDSYYGYTF
TGTGCCAGCAGCCTTAGGTGGGACAGCTACTATGGCTACACCTTC
>.|TRBV5-1|few|14|TRBJ2-1
CASSSISAYNEQFF
TGCGCCAGCAGCTCGATATCGGCCTACAATGAGCAGTTCTTC
>.|TRBV5-1|.|15|TRBJ1-3
CASSFTREAGNTIYF
TGCGCCAGCAGCTTCACGAGGGAGGCTGGAAACACCATATATTTT
>.|TRBV30|.|14|TRBJ1-4
CAWSRTEGPEKLFF
TGTGCCTGGTCGCGGACAGAGGGCCCGGAAAAACTGTTTTTT
>.|TRBV5-1|.|14|TRBJ2-7
CASSLDGQNYEQYF
TGCGCCAGCAGCTTGGATGGACAGAACTACGAGCAGTACTTC
>TRBD1|TRBV12-3/TRBV12-4|.|13|TRBJ2-1
CASSGTGKNEQFF
TGTGCCAGCAGCGGGACAGGGAAGAATGAGCAGTTCTTC
>.|TRBV10-3|.|13|TRBJ1-1
CAISDARNTEAFF
TGTGCCATCAGTGATGCGAGGAACACTGAAGCTTTCTTT
>TRBD1|TRBV9|.|13|TRBJ1-2
CASSPVAGGGYTF
TGTGCCAGCAGCCCGGTGGCAGGGGGAGGCTACACCTTC
>.|TRBV2|.|17|TRBJ1-1
CASSDFALGHKNTEAFF
TGTGCCAGCAGTGATTTTGCGTTGGGACACAAGAACACTGAAGCTTTCTTT
>.|TRBV12-3/TRBV12-4|.|12|TRBJ1-2
CASSVDNYGYTF
TGTGCCAGCAGTGTGGACAATTATGGCTACACCTTC
>.|TRBV30|.|14|TRBJ1-5
CAWRGDGLNQPQHF
TGTGCCTGGAGGGGTGACGGACTAAATCAGCCCCAGCATTTT
>.|TRBV18|.|14|TRBJ1-4
CASSPGGDAKKLFF
TGTGCCAGCTCACCAGGAGGGGATGCGAAAAAACTGTTTTTT
>TRBD1|TRBV6-1|.|16|TRBJ2-1
CASSDGDRDTYNEQFF
TGTGCCAGCAGTGATGGGGACAGGGACACCTACAATGAGCAGTTCTTC
>TRBD1|TRBV27|.|18|TRBJ2-4
CASSLKGTGLLAKNIQYF
TGTGCCAGCAGTTTAAAAGGGACAGGATTATTAGCCAAAAACATTCAGTACTTC
>.|TRBV14|.|14|TRBJ1-2
CASSQDLTRGGYTF
TGTGCCAGCAGCCAAGACTTGACCCGGGGTGGCTACACCTTC
>.|TRBV7-2|.|15|TRBJ1-6
CASSLEAGWNSPLHF
TGTGCCAGCAGCTTAGAGGCAGGGTGGAATTCACCCCTCCACTTT
>.|TRBV28|.|15|TRBJ2-2
CASRVGEGNTGELFF
TGTGCCAGCAGAGTGGGAGAGGGGAACACCGGGGAGCTGTTTTTT
>.|TRBV21-1|.|18|TRBJ1-5
CASSKGCTGYGSNQPQHF
TGTGCCAGCAGCAAAGGATGTACAGGTTATGGGAGCAATCAGCCCCAGCATTTT
>TRBD1|TRBV27|.|16|TRBJ1-6
CASGRGQGTPNSPLHF
TGTGCCAGCGGGCGGGGACAGGGGACACCTAATTCACCCCTCCACTTT
>.|TRBV19|.|13|TRBJ2-7
CASSIGAGREQYF
TGTGCCAGTAGTATAGGGGCGGGTCGGGAGCAGTACTTC
>.|TRBV7-3|.|13|TRBJ1-1
CASSSQGNTEAFF
TGTGCCAGCAGCTCGCAGGGGAACACTGAAGCTTTCTTT
>TRBD1|TRBV2|.|14|TRBJ1-5
CASNEGQNNQPQHF
TGTGCCAGCAATGAGGGACAGAACAATCAGCCCCAGCATTTT
>TRBD2|TRBV18|.|19|TRBJ2-4
CASSPVLAGGQGSKNIQYF
TGTGCCAGCTCACCGGTACTAGCGGGAGGGCAGGGATCCAAAAACATTCAGTACTTC
>.|TRBV27|.|15|TRBJ2-7
CASSSGRRAAYEQYF
TGTGCCAGCAGTTCGGGTCGGCGGGCCGCCTACGAGCAGTACTTC
>.|TRBV11-2|.|19|TRBJ1-3
CASSYHLVPRGGFGNTIYF
TGTGCCAGCAGCTATCATCTGGTACCCAGGGGCGGCTTTGGAAACACCATATATTTT
>.|TRBV3-1/TRBV3-2|.|14|TRBJ1-1
CASSHLYARGEAFF
TGTGCCAGCAGCCATTTATACGCCCGAGGTGAAGCTTTCTTT
>TRBD2|TRBV4-1|.|21|TRBJ2-6
CASSQDPGLAGGPSGANVLTF
TGCGCCAGCAGCCAAGATCCGGGACTAGCGGGAGGTCCCTCTGGGGCCAACGTCCTGACTTTC
>.|TRBV2|.|13|TRBJ2-1
CASSIQFYNEQFF
TGTGCCAGCAGTATACAGTTCTACAATGAGCAGTTCTTC
>.|TRBV6-5|.|13|TRBJ2-1
CASSHLLSHEQFF
TGTGCCAGCAGTCATTTACTGTCTCACGAGCAGTTCTTC
>TRBD1|TRBV10-3|.|16|TRBJ1-5
CAISESGGGPNQPQHF
TGTGCCATCAGTGAGTCTGGAGGGGGCCCCAATCAGCCCCAGCATTTT
>TRBD1|TRBV7-2|.|14|TRBJ2-4
CASSLGTGSDIQYF
TGTGCCAGCAGCTTAGGGACAGGTTCGGACATTCAGTACTTC
>TRBD2|TRBV5-1|.|14|TRBJ2-3
CASGRGDPQDTQYF
TGCGCCAGCGGGCGGGGGGACCCCCAAGATACGCAGTATTTT
>.|TRBV28|.|15|TRBJ1-1
CASSFIGQKNTEAFF
TGTGCCAGCAGTTTTATAGGACAGAAGAACACTGAAGCTTTCTTT
>TRBD1|TRBV19|.|14|TRBJ1-5
CASSVGQDNQPQHF
TGTGCCAGTAGTGTGGGACAGGACAATCAGCCCCAGCATTTT
>TRBD2|TRBV18|.|16|TRBJ2-1
CASSPGGIESYNEQFF
TGTGCCAGCTCACCGGGGGGGATTGAGTCCTACAATGAGCAGTTCTTC
>.|TRBV11-3|.|16|TRBJ2-1
CASSLNLWAAYNEQFF
TGTGCCAGCAGCTTAAACCTCTGGGCAGCTTACAATGAGCAGTTCTTC